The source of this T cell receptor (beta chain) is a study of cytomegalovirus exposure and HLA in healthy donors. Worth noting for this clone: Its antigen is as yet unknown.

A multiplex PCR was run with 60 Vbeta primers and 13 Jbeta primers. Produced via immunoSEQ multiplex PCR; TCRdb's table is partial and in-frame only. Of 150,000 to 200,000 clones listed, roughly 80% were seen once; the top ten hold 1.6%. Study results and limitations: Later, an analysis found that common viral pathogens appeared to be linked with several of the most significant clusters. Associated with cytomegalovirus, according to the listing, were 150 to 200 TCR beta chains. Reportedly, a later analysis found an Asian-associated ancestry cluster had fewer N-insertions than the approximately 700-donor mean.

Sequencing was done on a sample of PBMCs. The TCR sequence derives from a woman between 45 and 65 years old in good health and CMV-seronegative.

CDR3 residues: CASSESYGGGGNEQFF. In DNA, the CDR3 is TGCGCCAGCAGTGAGTCTTACGGGGGGGGAGGTAATGAGCAGTTCTTC. The gene calls are TRBV10-1 and TRBJ2-1, with 8 bases that match TRBD2. The junction had 8 bases not matched to a gene; V was cut back by 0 bases and J by 7 bases. CDR1 and CDR2 from the germline V gene are WNHNN and SYGVQD (reference sequence). CDR3 length: 16 residues.